What follows describes a single T cell receptor (beta chain). Its matching antigen is unknown. CDR1 SGHVS and CDR2 FQNEAQ come from the germline V gene. The CDR3 length is 14 residues. V lost 6 bases to trimming and J lost 0 bases, with 9 bases between them. This specimen belongs to a study of T cell responses to AZD1222 COVID-19 vaccine. Study-wide findings and caveats: Increased Spike-specific TCR breadth and depth were observed after two AZD1222 doses.

TCRdb's copy holds only in-frame clones and misses some; the assay was immunoSEQ multiplex PCR. The table has about 120,000 clones, almost 95% seen once. The source of this sequence is an adult in good health. The rearrangement links TRBV7-8 to TRBJ1-3; D is possibly TRBD1 (6 bases). Sequenced material: peripheral blood, taken on day 0 of AZD1222 vaccination. The CDR3, as DNA: TGTGCCAGCAGACCACAGGGCTCTGGAAACACCATATATTTT. It translates to CASRPQGSGNTIYF.